This TCR beta chain was sequenced during a study of cytomegalovirus exposure and HLA in healthy donors. General study findings and limits: Only CMV serostatus was available as immune exposure information. Rare sequences made up most TCRs, while some public TCRs were found in many donors. A later analysis revealed that TCR association rates differed between HLA loci, peaking at DRB1 and bottoming out at HLA-C. Association with HLA alleles at 0.05 false discovery rate was found for 15,000 or so TCR beta sequences in a later analysis.

The PCR employed 60 Vbeta primers together with 13 Jbeta primers. Assay: immunoSEQ multiplex PCR; the TCRdb copy retains only in-frame clones and omits some. Of tens of thousands of clones in the sample, about 66% were seen once. As concerns this clone: Its antigen remains unknown.

Germline V gene lookup returns CDR1 SNHLY and CDR2 FYNNEI. The CDR3 has 15 residues. J lost 6 bases, V lost 5 bases, and 7 bases had no gene match. Sequenced: PBMCs. The source is a man between 35 and 55 years old in good health and CMV-seropositive. The chain is built from TRBV2 and TRBJ2-2, with TRBD1 identical over 9 bases. For the CDR3, the DNA is TGTGCCAGCAGTTCCCGGGACAGGGTTTCCGGGGAGCTGTTTTTT. This sequence encodes CASSSRDRVSGELFF.